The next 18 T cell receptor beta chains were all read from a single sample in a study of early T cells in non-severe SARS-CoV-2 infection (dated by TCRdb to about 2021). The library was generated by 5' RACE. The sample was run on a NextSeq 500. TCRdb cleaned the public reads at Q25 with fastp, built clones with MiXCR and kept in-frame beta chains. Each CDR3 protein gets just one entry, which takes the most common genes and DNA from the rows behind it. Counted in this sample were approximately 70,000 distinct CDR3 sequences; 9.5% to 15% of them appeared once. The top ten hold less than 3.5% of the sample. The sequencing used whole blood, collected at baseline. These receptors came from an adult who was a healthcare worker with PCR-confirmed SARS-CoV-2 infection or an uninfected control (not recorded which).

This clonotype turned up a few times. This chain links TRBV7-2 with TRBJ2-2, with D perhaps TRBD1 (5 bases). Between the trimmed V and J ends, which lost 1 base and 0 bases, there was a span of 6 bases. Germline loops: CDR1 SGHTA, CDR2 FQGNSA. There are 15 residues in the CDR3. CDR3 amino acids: CASSLGTTNTGELFF. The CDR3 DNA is TGTGCCAGCAGCTTAGGGACAACGAACACCGGGGAGCTGTTTTTT.

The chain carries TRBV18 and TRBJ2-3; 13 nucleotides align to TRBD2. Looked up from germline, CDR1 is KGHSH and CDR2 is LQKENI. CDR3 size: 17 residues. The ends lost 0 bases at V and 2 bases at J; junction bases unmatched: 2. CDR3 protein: CASSPPTSGGSTDTQYF. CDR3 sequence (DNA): TGTGCCAGCTCACCACCGACTAGCGGGGGGTCCACAGATACGCAGTATTTT.

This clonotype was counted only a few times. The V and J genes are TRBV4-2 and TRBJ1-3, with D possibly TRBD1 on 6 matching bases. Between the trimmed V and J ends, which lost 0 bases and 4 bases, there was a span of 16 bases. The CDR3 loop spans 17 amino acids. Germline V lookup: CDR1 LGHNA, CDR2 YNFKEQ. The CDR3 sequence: CASSQEGARWRGNTIYF. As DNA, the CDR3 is TGTGCCAGCAGCCAAGAGGGGGCCAGGTGGCGAGGAAACACCATATATTTT.

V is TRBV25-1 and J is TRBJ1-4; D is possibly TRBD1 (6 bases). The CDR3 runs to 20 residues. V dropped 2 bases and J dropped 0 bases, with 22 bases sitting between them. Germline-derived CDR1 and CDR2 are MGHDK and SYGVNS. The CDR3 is CASSEPPQGWGLATNEKLFF. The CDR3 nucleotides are TGTGCCAGCAGTGAACCCCCTCAGGGGTGGGGACTTGCAACTAATGAAAAACTGTTTTTT.

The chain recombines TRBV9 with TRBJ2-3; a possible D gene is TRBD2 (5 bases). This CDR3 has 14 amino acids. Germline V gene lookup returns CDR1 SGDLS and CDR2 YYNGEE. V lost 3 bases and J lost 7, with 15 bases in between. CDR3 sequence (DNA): TGTGCCAGCAGCGGACGACCAACTAGTAATACGCAGTATTTT. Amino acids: CASSGRPTSNTQYF.

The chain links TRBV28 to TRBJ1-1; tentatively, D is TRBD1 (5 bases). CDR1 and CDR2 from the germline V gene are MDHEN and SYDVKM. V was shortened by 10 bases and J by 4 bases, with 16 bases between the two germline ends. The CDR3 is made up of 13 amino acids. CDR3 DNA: TGTGCCACAAATGGGGGGAGGGCCACTGAAGCTTTCTTT. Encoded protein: CATNGGRATEAFF.

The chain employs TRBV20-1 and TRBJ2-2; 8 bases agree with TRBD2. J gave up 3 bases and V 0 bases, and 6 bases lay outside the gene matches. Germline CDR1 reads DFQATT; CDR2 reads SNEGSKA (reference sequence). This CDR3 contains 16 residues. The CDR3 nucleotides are TGCAGTGCTAGAGACCCTATAGCGGGGTACACCGGGGAGCTGTTTTTT. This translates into CSARDPIAGYTGELFF.

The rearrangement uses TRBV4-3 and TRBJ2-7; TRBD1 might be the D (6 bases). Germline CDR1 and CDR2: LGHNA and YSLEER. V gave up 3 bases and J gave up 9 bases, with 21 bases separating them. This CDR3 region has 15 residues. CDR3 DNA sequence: TGCGCCAGCAGCCAGGGGGCGGAGGAGAGGCAGGGGCAGTACTTC. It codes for CASSQGAEERQGQYF.

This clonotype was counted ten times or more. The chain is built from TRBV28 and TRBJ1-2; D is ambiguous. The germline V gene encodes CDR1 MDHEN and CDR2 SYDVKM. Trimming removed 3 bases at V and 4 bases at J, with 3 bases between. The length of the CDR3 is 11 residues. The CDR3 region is CASSLSYGYTF. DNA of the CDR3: TGTGCCAGCAGTTTGAGCTATGGCTACACCTTC.

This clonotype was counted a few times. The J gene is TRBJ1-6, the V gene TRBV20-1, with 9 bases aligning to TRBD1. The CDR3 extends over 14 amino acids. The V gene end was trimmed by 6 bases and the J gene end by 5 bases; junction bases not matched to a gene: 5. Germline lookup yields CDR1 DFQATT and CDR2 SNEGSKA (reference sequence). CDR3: CSASRDRDNSPLHF. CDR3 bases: TGCAGTGCGAGCCGGGACAGGGATAATTCACCCCTCCACTTT.

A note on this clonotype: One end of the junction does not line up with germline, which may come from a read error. CDR3 loop: CASGLNRGEKLFF. The CDR3 nucleotides are TGTGCCAGCGGCTTAAATCGCGGGGAAAAACTGTTTTTT. This chain uses TRBV7-3 with TRBJ1-4; the D is unclear. The CDR3 runs 13 residues. CDR1 and CDR2 from the germline V gene are SGHTA and FQGTGA.

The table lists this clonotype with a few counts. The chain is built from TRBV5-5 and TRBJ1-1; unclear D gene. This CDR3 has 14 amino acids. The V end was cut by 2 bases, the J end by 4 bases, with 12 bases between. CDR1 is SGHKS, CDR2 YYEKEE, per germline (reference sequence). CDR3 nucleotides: TGTGCCAGCAGCTTCCCCGACGGACTCACTGAAGCTTTCTTT. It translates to CASSFPDGLTEAFF.

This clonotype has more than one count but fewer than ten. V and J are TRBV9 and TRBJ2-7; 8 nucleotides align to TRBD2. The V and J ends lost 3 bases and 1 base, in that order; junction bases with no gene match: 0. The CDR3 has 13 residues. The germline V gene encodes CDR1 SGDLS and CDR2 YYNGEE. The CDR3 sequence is CASSAGGSYEQYF. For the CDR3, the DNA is TGTGCCAGCAGCGCGGGGGGGTCCTACGAGCAGTACTTC. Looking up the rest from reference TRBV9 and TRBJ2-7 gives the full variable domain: DSGVTQTPKHLITATGQRVTLRCSPRSGDLSVYWYQQSLDQGLQFLIQYYNGEERAKGNILERFSAQQFPDLHSELNLSSLELGDSALYFCASSAGGSYEQYFGPGTRLTVT.

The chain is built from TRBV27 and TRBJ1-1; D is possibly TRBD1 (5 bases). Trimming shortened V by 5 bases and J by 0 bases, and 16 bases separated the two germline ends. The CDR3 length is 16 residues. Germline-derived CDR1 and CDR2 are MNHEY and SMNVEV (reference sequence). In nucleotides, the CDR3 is TGTGCCAGCAGTGGTAAATTACAGGAAATGAACACTGAAGCTTTCTTT. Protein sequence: CASSGKLQEMNTEAFF.

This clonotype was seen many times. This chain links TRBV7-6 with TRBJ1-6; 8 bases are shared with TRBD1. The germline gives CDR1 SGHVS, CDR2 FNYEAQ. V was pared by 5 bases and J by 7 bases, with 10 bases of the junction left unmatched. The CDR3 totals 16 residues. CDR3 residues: CASSLRTGSVNSPLHF. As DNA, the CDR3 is TGTGCCAGCAGCCTGAGGACAGGGTCAGTGAATTCACCCCTCCACTTT.

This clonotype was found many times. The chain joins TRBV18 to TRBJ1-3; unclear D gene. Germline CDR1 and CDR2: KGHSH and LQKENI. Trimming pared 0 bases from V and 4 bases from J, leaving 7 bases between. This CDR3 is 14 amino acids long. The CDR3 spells CASSPPVAGNTIYF. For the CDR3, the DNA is TGTGCCAGCTCACCACCGGTGGCGGGAAACACCATATATTTT.

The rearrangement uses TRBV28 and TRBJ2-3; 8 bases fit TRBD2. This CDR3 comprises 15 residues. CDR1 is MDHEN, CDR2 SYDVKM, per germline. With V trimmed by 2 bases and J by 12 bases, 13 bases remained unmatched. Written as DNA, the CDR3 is TGTGCCAGCAGTTTAGAAGCGGGGGCGCTGAGCGTTCAGTATTTT. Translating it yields CASSLEAGALSVQYF.

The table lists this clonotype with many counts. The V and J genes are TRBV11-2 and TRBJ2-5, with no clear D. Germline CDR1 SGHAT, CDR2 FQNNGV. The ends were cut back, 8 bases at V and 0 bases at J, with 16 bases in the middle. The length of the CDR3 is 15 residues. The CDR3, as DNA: TGTGCCAGCCACGGGTTCGGGCGGTACCAAGAGACCCAGTACTTC. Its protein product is CASHGFGRYQETQYF.